A single sample gave rise to the 16 T cell receptor beta chains below, sequenced in a study of OX40 agonist ivuxolimab in advanced cancers. Method: immunoSEQ multiplex PCR; TCRdb's copy keeps in-frame clones and lacks some. The sample consists of around 63,000 clones, roughly nine tenths of them appearing once. The starting material was CD4+ or CD8+ T cells sorted from blood, obtained in a trial of the OX40 agonist ivuxolimab. Receptors were obtained from an adult with an advanced solid tumor such as melanoma, head and neck, liver or kidney cancer.

CDR3 sequence: CASTRQGVEKLFF. In nucleotides, the CDR3 is TGTGCCAGCACCCGACAGGGGGTTGAAAAACTGTTTTTT. The chain combines TRBV2 with TRBJ1-4, with 9 bases matching TRBD1. Losses at the gene ends were 7 bases for V and 7 bases for J; bases not matched to a gene: 4. The CDR3 is made up of 13 amino acids. Germline V gene lookup returns CDR1 SNHLY and CDR2 FYNNEI.

V usage is TRBV19 and J usage is TRBJ2-2, with 9 bases that match TRBD1. This CDR3 has 16 amino acids. With 6 bases clipped from V and 1 base from J, the junction kept 6 bases outside the gene matches. CDR1 is LNHDA and CDR2 is SQIVND in the germline V gene (reference sequence). The CDR3 DNA reads TGTGCCAGTAGACTCATGGGACAGGGGAACACCGGGGAGCTGTTTTTT. Protein: CASRLMGQGNTGELFF.

This clone occurred a few times. This sequence joins TRBV28 and TRBJ1-2; D is unclear. Germline V gene sequence: CDR1 MDHEN, CDR2 SYDVKM. Trimming cost V 3 bases and J 4 bases, with 12 bases left between them. This CDR3 has 14 amino acids. This CDR3 is CASSFPEGLYGYTF. The CDR3 region has the DNA TGTGCCAGCAGTTTCCCCGAAGGGCTCTATGGCTACACCTTC.

The chain employs TRBV6-1 and TRBJ2-3; D tentatively reads TRBD1 or TRBD2 (6 bases each). The germline gives CDR1 MNHNS, CDR2 SASEGT. This CDR3 region has 15 residues. The V gene lost 0 bases and the J gene lost 3 bases, with 10 bases spanning the gap. The CDR3 region is CASSEARGGTDTQYF. CDR3 DNA sequence: TGTGCCAGCAGTGAAGCCAGGGGAGGTACAGATACGCAGTATTTT.

This clone has a single count. The J gene is TRBJ1-3, the V gene TRBV5-1; 9 positions agree with TRBD1. The CDR3 is made up of 14 amino acids. The germline V gene has CDR1 SGHRS and CDR2 YFSETQ. V dropped 7 bases and J dropped 0; count of bases not matched to a gene: 2. The CDR3 DNA is TGCGCCAGCTCGACAGGGGGCTCTGGAAACACCATATATTTT. The encoded protein is CASSTGGSGNTIYF.

The chain links TRBV5-1 to TRBJ1-1, with 8 bases identical to TRBD1. Germline assignment: CDR1 SGHRS and CDR2 YFSETQ. The CDR3 is 12 amino acids. With 2 bases clipped from V and 10 bases from J, the junction kept 4 bases outside the gene matches. CDR3 region: CASSFGQGRAFF. The CDR3 bases are TGCGCCAGCAGCTTCGGACAGGGAAGAGCTTTCTTT.

This rearrangement joins TRBV4-2 to TRBJ2-7; D is possibly TRBD2 (6 bases). This CDR3 region has 15 residues. V was cut by 0 bases and J by 5 bases, with 14 bases left in between. CDR1 LGHNA and CDR2 YNFKEQ come from the germline V gene. The CDR3 DNA reads as TGTGCCAGCAGCCAAGAACTGGAGGGGTACCACGAGCAGTACTTC. Its protein product is CASSQELEGYHEQYF.

The genes are TRBV28 and TRBJ2-5; no reliable D call. Germline V lookup: CDR1 MDHEN, CDR2 SYDVKM. With 2 bases removed from V and 5 bases from J, the gap between germline ends came to 12 bases. The CDR3 is made up of 14 amino acids. CDR3 region: CASSLPSSGETQYF. The CDR3 nucleotides read TGTGCCAGCAGTTTACCCAGTTCCGGGGAGACCCAGTACTTC.

V and J are TRBV27 and TRBJ2-3; TRBD1 matches at 8 bases. The germline V gene encodes CDR1 MNHEY and CDR2 SMNVEV (reference sequence). The ends lost 8 bases at V and 2 bases at J; junction bases unmatched: 12. This CDR3 spans 16 amino acids. CDR3 sequence: CASGRRDRSSTDTQYF. CDR3 nucleotides: TGTGCCAGCGGCCGCCGGGACAGGTCCTCCACAGATACGCAGTATTTT.

The V and J genes are TRBV5-1 and TRBJ2-2; D may be TRBD1 or TRBD2 (5 bases each). V dropped 0 bases and J dropped 7 bases, with 25 bases sitting between them. This CDR3 is built from 19 residues. Per the germline V gene, CDR1 is SGHRS and CDR2 is YFSETQ. The CDR3 DNA reads as TGCGCCAGCAGCTTGGAACCCCTAGGGTGGAGAGAGGGGTTCGGGGAGCTGTTTTTT. It codes for CASSLEPLGWREGFGELFF.

The chain links TRBV6-6 to TRBJ1-1; weak D call: TRBD1 (6 bases). Trimming left V 4 bases short and J 4 bases short, with 13 bases between. In germline, CDR1 is MNHNY, CDR2 SVGAGI (reference sequence). CDR3 length: 14 residues. The CDR3 coding sequence is TGTGCCAGCAGTTCTCAGGGGCTGAGCACTGAAGCTTTCTTT. Translated, it gives CASSSQGLSTEAFF.

The V and J genes are TRBV6-1 and TRBJ2-5; a possible D gene is TRBD2 (6 bases). Deletions cut 1 base from V and 1 base from J, with 10 bases between. Germline assignment: CDR1 MNHNS and CDR2 SASEGT. This CDR3 is built from 15 residues. The chain's CDR3 is CASSEGKEGQETQYF. The CDR3 region has the DNA TGTGCCAGCAGTGAAGGGAAGGAGGGCCAAGAGACCCAGTACTTC.

The chain recombines TRBV7-8 with TRBJ1-1; D remains unclear. CDR3 length: 14 amino acids. Germline CDR1 and CDR2: SGHVS and FQNEAQ. Trimming took 5 bases from V and 0 from J, leaving 10 bases between them. CDR3: CASSQTIMNTEAFF. As DNA, the CDR3 is TGTGCCAGCAGCCAGACTATCATGAACACTGAAGCTTTCTTT.

The chain uses TRBV7-2 and TRBJ2-1, with 8 bases aligning to TRBD2. The germline V gene has CDR1 SGHTA and CDR2 FQGNSA. CDR3 length: 19 amino acids. Trimming cost V 2 bases and J 0 bases; bases outside gene matches: 12. The CDR3 is CASSLTSGYYPSSYNEQFF. CDR3 nucleotide sequence: TGTGCCAGCAGCTTAACTAGCGGCTATTACCCTAGCTCCTACAATGAGCAGTTCTTC.

The chain combines TRBV2 with TRBJ1-1; perhaps TRBD1 as D (6 bases). Per the germline V gene, CDR1 is SNHLY and CDR2 is FYNNEI. This CDR3 contains 15 residues. V was cut by 4 bases and J by 6 bases, with 18 bases left in between. The chain's CDR3 is CASSALTGGYAEAFF. The CDR3 DNA reads as TGTGCCAGCAGTGCTTTGACAGGAGGGTACGCTGAAGCTTTCTTT.

The J gene is TRBJ2-5, the V gene TRBV10-3; 9 nucleotides align to TRBD1. Germline trimming cut 6 bases from V and 5 bases from J; bases unmatched to any gene: 7. CDR1 is ENHRY, CDR2 SYGVKD, per germline. The CDR3 is 14 residues long. DNA of the CDR3: TGTGCCATCAGGCCCGACAGGGGGTGGGAGACCCAGTACTTC. Its translation is CAIRPDRGWETQYF.